Listed here are 14 T cell receptor beta chains from one sample, sequenced in a study of blood T cell repertoires in COVID-19. The assay was immunoSEQ multiplex PCR, and TCRdb's table has in-frame clones only and misses some. The sample contains around 53,000 clones, roughly three quarters of which appear only once. The sequenced material came from peripheral blood. The receptors here all came from a middle-aged man with active or convalescent COVID-19.

This clone was detected only a few times. CDR3 coding DNA: TGTGCCAGCAGCTTAGGCGGTTTGAGCGCGGAGTTCGGCTACACCTTC. It codes for CASSLGGLSAEFGYTF. This chain joins TRBV7-9 and TRBJ1-2; unclear D gene. This CDR3 is 16 amino acids long. Germline V gene lookup returns CDR1 SEHNR and CDR2 FQNEAQ (reference sequence). V lost 1 base and J 8 bases, leaving 20 bases between the germline ends. Using reference TRBV7-9 and TRBJ1-2 for the parts outside the CDR3, the full variable domain is DTGVSQNPRHKITKRGQNVTFRCDPISEHNRLYWYRQTLGQGPEFLTYFQNEAQLEKSRLLSDRFSAERPKGSFSTLEIQRTEQGDSAMYLCASSLGGLSAEFGYTFGSGTRLTVV.

This clone was detected a few times. V is TRBV5-4 and J is TRBJ1-2; TRBD1 matches 10 bases. Trimming removed 0 bases from V and 10 bases from J; junction bases left unmatched: 12. CDR3 length: 16 residues. Germline CDR1 and CDR2: SGHNT and YYREEE (reference sequence). The CDR3 DNA reads as TGTGCCAGCAGCTTGGGTCTGGGGACAGGGGAAAAAGCCTACACCTTC. This translates into CASSLGLGTGEKAYTF.

J is TRBJ2-1 and V is TRBV3-1 (or the pseudogene TRBV3-2), with 7 bases fitting TRBD2. V lost 0 bases to trimming and J lost 0 bases; unmatched junction nucleotides: 8. CDR1 LGHDT and CDR2 YNNKEL come from the germline V gene (reference sequence). The CDR3 spans 18 residues. CDR3 in amino acids: CASSQDRRGLGSYNEQFF. Written as DNA, the CDR3 is TGTGCCAGCAGCCAAGATCGAAGAGGACTAGGCTCCTACAATGAGCAGTTCTTC.

The chain employs TRBV5-1 and TRBJ2-5; D might be TRBD1 (5 bases). The CDR3 consists of 14 residues. The V gene lost 3 bases and the J gene lost 5 bases, with 14 bases spanning the gap. The germline gives CDR1 SGHRS, CDR2 YFSETQ. CDR3 nucleotide sequence: TGCGCCAGCAGCTCCAGGGCCCCAGGGGAGACCCAGTACTTC. Protein: CASSSRAPGETQYF.

Note on this clone: A read error may account for a junction end that differs from germline. The chain carries TRBV15 and TRBJ1-3; D is undetermined. CDR3 length: 12 amino acids. CDR1 LNHNV and CDR2 YYDKDF come from the germline V gene (reference sequence). The CDR3 DNA sequence: TGTGCCACCAGCAGTTTGGGCGGGCCTTCTAGATTT. This gives the protein CATSSLGGPSRF.

This clone appeared a single time. The V call is TRBV7-8, the J call TRBJ1-1; 7 bases are a match to TRBD1. CDR3 length: 13 residues. Germline CDR1 SGHVS, CDR2 FQNEAQ. Trimming took 1 base from V and 4 from J; bases not matched to a gene: 0. CDR3 in amino acids: CASSLDRGTEAFF. CDR3 bases: TGTGCCAGCAGCTTAGACAGGGGCACTGAAGCTTTCTTT.

A few counts support this clone. The V gene is TRBV12-3 or TRBV12-4, the J gene TRBJ2-1; weak D call: TRBD2 (5 bases). Trimming shortened V by 6 bases and J by 8 bases, and 14 bases separated the two germline ends. CDR3 length: 13 residues. The CDR3 DNA reads as TGTGCCAGCAGCCGAGGATCGAGGGATGAGCAGTTCTTC. It translates to CASSRGSRDEQFF.

This rearrangement joins TRBV10-3 to TRBJ1-2; D is possibly TRBD1 (5 bases). CDR1 and CDR2 from the germline V gene are ENHRY and SYGVKD. V was pared by 3 bases and J by 3 bases, with 8 bases between. CDR3 length equals 13 residues. The CDR3 DNA follows: TGTGCCATCAGTGATACAGGTTACTATGGCTACACCTTC. This gives the protein CAISDTGYYGYTF.

The chain links TRBV2 to TRBJ2-5; TRBD2 matches at 10 bases. CDR1 is SNHLY and CDR2 is FYNNEI in the germline V gene. Unmatched junction bases numbered 11, after V lost 11 bases and J lost 2 bases. The CDR3 contains 15 residues. The CDR3 sequence: CAGAGGLAWQETQYF. In DNA, the CDR3 is TGTGCCGGGGCCGGGGGACTAGCGTGGCAAGAGACCCAGTACTTC.

The rearrangement joins TRBV5-4 to TRBJ1-4, with D hard to call. The CDR3 totals 15 residues. Trimming removed 4 bases from V and 5 bases from J, with 15 bases in between. Germline CDR1 SGHNT, CDR2 YYREEE (reference sequence). CDR3 coding DNA: TGTGCCAGCAGCCAAATGACTGATCGAAATGAAAAACTGTTTTTT. Residues: CASSQMTDRNEKLFF. The full variable domain, its missing parts supplied by reference TRBV5-4 and TRBJ1-4, is ETGVTQSPTHLIKTRGQQVTLRCSSQSGHNTVSWYQQALGQGPQFIFQYYREEENGRGNFPPRFSGLQFPNYSSELNVNALELDDSALYLCASSQMTDRNEKLFFGSGTQLSVL.

This chain uses TRBV27 with TRBJ2-2, with TRBD2 identical over 11 bases. Trimming removed 0 bases from V and 6 bases from J; junction bases left unmatched: 3. CDR1 MNHEY and CDR2 SMNVEV come from the germline V gene (reference sequence). CDR3 length: 16 residues. CDR3: CASSLSIAGGPGELFF. The CDR3 DNA follows: TGTGCCAGCAGTTTATCGATAGCGGGAGGGCCCGGGGAGCTGTTTTTT.

This chain connects TRBV5-1 to TRBJ2-5; no clear D. Germline lookup yields CDR1 SGHRS and CDR2 YFSETQ. CDR3 length: 13 residues. Trimming pared 0 bases from V and 5 bases from J, leaving 8 bases between. The CDR3 nucleotides read TGCGCCAGCAGCTTGGGACGAGGTGAGACCCAGTACTTC. Translated, it gives CASSLGRGETQYF.

The chain carries TRBV5-1 and TRBJ2-2; TRBD2 is a possible D gene (5 bases). Trimming pared 0 bases from V and 4 bases from J, leaving 7 bases between. This CDR3 spans 14 amino acids. The germline V gene has CDR1 SGHRS and CDR2 YFSETQ. The CDR3 region has the DNA TGCGCCAGCAGCTTGGGTAGCGCCACCGGGGAGCTGTTTTTT. This translates into CASSLGSATGELFF.

This clone was picked up one time. V is TRBV5-1 and J is TRBJ1-3; no clear D. V lost 0 bases, J lost 0 bases, and 7 bases lay in between. Per germline, CDR1 SGHRS and CDR2 YFSETQ. The CDR3 extends over 15 amino acids. The CDR3 DNA sequence: TGCGCCAGCAGCTTGGACGAGGCCTCTGGAAACACCATATATTTT. Its protein product is CASSLDEASGNTIYF.